The clone carrying this T cell receptor (beta chain) was observed a single time. The CDR3 contains 12 residues. V gave up 11 bases and J gave up 2 bases, with 10 bases separating them. The V gene's germline CDR1 is SGHTA and CDR2 FQGNSA. TCRdb processed the 5' RACE reads anew with MiXCR; each CDR3 protein has one entry. Here the sample spans hundreds of thousands of distinct CDR3 sequences, 20% to 25% being singletons. This entry comes from a study of identical twins. These data are also associated with another study on T cells expressing NK-cell markers.

The TCR was taken from a woman aged 18 to 35 in good health. V usage is TRBV7-2 and J usage is TRBJ1-5; D is ambiguous. Material for sequencing was CD4+ T cells sorted from blood. The CDR3 reads CASTFGNQPQHF. For the CDR3, the DNA is TGTGCCTCAACGTTTGGCAATCAGCCCCAGCATTTT. Full variable domain (remainder filled in from reference TRBV7-2 and TRBJ1-5): GAGVSQSPSNKVTEKGKDVELRCDPISGHTALYWYRQSLGQGLEFLIYFQGNSAPDKSGLPSDRFSAERTGGSVSTLTIQRTQQEDSAVYLCASTFGNQPQHFGDGTRLSIL.